The 15 T cell receptor beta chains in this list originate from one sample, sequenced in a study of T cells expressing NK-cell markers. TCRdb reprocessed the 5' RACE reads and stores each CDR3 protein as one record, lacking DNA. This sample's table reports some 410,000 distinct CDR3 sequences. Specimen: blood T cells: a sorted CD56 or NKG2C T cell subset, CD4+ or CD8+ T cells, or bulk PBMC T cells (not recorded which). These receptors all stem from a woman aged 18 to 75 in good health.

V gene TRBV5-1 combines with J gene TRBJ2-3; TCRdb's D call of TRBD1 is untestable without DNA. Germline assignment: CDR1 SGHRS and CDR2 YFSETQ. This CDR3 is 16 amino acids long. The CDR3: CASSLFPGTSTDTQYF.

This chain links TRBV19 with TRBJ2-6. This CDR3 comprises 14 residues. The germline gives CDR1 LNHDA, CDR2 SQIVND (reference sequence). The CDR3 region is CASSIWEGANVLTF.

The chain joins TRBV6-1 to TRBJ1-1. This CDR3 contains 14 residues. Germline V gene sequence: CDR1 MNHNS, CDR2 SASEGT. Here the CDR3 reads CASAAGPANTEAFF.

The chain couples TRBV28 to TRBJ2-4; TCRdb selects TRBD2, and the lack of DNA leaves this call unchecked. In germline, CDR1 is MDHEN, CDR2 SYDVKM. The CDR3 sequence is 13 residues long. This chain's CDR3 is CASEGLAKNIQYF.

The chain links TRBV5-1 to TRBJ2-1; TCRdb lists TRBD1, though no DNA is available to test this call. The CDR3 runs 14 residues. Germline CDR1 and CDR2: SGHRS and YFSETQ. The CDR3 loop is CASSLGTGGNEQFF.

The rearrangement links TRBV7-2 to TRBJ2-7. This CDR3 region has 14 residues. Germline V gene sequence: CDR1 SGHTA, CDR2 FQGNSA. CDR3 amino acids: CASSSRPGPYEQYF. Looking up the rest from reference TRBV7-2 and TRBJ2-7 gives the full variable domain: GAGVSQSPSNKVTEKGKDVELRCDPISGHTALYWYRQSLGQGLEFLIYFQGNSAPDKSGLPSDRFSAERTGGSVSTLTIQRTQQEDSAVYLCASSSRPGPYEQYFGPGTRLTVT.

The chain couples TRBV20-1 to TRBJ1-5; there is no DNA to check the TCRdb D call of TRBD1. CDR1 is DFQATT, CDR2 SNEGSKA, per germline (reference sequence). CDR3 length equals 13 residues. The CDR3 here is CSARGGTDQPQHF.

This chain links TRBV7-8 with TRBJ2-2; TCRdb's D call, TRBD2, is unchecked because there is no DNA. CDR1 is SGHVS and CDR2 is FQNEAQ in the germline V gene. This CDR3 is 16 amino acids long. The CDR3: CASTVPRLANTGELFF.

The rearrangement uses TRBV6-2 or TRBV6-3 and TRBJ1-1; TCRdb's D call, TRBD1, is unchecked because there is no DNA. Germline V gene lookup returns CDR1 MNHEY and CDR2 SVGEGT. There are 16 residues in the CDR3. The CDR3 here is CASKSAPTGLNTEAFF.

This chain uses TRBV7-2 with TRBJ2-5; TCRdb returns TRBD1, unconfirmable since there is no DNA. Germline CDR1 SGHTA, CDR2 FQGNSA. The CDR3 runs to 14 residues. The CDR3 sequence: CASSYTGTVETQYF.

The chain links TRBV12-3 or TRBV12-4 to TRBJ2-1; TCRdb proposes TRBD1, but this gene call is untestable without DNA. The CDR3 covers 14 residues. CDR3 amino acids: CASSPQGGVKEQFF.

This sequence joins TRBV4-1 and TRBJ1-5; the TCRdb call, TRBD1, lacks DNA for checking. Germline V CDR1 and CDR2: MGHRA, YSYEKL. The CDR3 sequence is 14 residues long. The CDR3 is CASSQATGSSPQHF.

This sequence joins TRBV20-1 and TRBJ1-2; there is no DNA to check the TCRdb D call of TRBD1. Germline values: CDR1 DFQATT, CDR2 SNEGSKA (reference sequence). The CDR3 contains 13 residues. This chain's CDR3 is CSAKGDDVYGYTF.

The genes are TRBV13 and TRBJ2-1; the D gene TCRdb calls, TRBD1, cannot be checked with no DNA. This CDR3 spans 17 amino acids. Germline-derived CDR1 and CDR2 are PRHDT and FYEKMQ (reference sequence). The CDR3 is CASSLSRGEGDHNEQFF.

The chain links TRBV6-1 to TRBJ2-1; TCRdb's D call of TRBD2 is untestable without DNA. The germline gives CDR1 MNHNS, CDR2 SASEGT. The CDR3 is made up of 14 amino acids. This chain's CDR3 is CASKGGHSYNEQFF.